This TCR beta chain was sequenced for a study of blood T cell repertoires in COVID-19. For the study at large: Sources were T cells, B-cell-depleted T cells, or PBMCs; the material itself was cDNA or gDNA.

Study processing details: Estimated nucleated cell counts came from reference gene primer amplification. Produced via immunoSEQ multiplex PCR; TCRdb's table is partial and in-frame only. The DNA gave D and trimming, while V, J and clone size come from that table. The data show 250,000 to 350,000 clones, with 70% to 90% seen just once and roughly 4% held by the top ten. The CDR3 is made up of 12 amino acids. V lost 5 bases, J lost 3 bases, and 6 bases lay in between. CDR1 and CDR2 from the germline V gene are MDHEN and SYDVKM. Cohorts were determined from participant-reported clinical history. Resolution of symptoms, clearance, or two negative PCRs was present in recovered Cohort 3 donors.

The sample was PBMCs or T cells enriched from blood (not recorded which). The V gene is TRBV28, the J gene TRBJ2-3; D not certain. This sequence originates from a woman aged 25 to 39 who had recovered from COVID-19. The CDR3 sequence is CASSLRTDTQYF. DNA of the CDR3: TGTGCCAGCAGTCTGCGTACAGATACGCAGTATTTT.